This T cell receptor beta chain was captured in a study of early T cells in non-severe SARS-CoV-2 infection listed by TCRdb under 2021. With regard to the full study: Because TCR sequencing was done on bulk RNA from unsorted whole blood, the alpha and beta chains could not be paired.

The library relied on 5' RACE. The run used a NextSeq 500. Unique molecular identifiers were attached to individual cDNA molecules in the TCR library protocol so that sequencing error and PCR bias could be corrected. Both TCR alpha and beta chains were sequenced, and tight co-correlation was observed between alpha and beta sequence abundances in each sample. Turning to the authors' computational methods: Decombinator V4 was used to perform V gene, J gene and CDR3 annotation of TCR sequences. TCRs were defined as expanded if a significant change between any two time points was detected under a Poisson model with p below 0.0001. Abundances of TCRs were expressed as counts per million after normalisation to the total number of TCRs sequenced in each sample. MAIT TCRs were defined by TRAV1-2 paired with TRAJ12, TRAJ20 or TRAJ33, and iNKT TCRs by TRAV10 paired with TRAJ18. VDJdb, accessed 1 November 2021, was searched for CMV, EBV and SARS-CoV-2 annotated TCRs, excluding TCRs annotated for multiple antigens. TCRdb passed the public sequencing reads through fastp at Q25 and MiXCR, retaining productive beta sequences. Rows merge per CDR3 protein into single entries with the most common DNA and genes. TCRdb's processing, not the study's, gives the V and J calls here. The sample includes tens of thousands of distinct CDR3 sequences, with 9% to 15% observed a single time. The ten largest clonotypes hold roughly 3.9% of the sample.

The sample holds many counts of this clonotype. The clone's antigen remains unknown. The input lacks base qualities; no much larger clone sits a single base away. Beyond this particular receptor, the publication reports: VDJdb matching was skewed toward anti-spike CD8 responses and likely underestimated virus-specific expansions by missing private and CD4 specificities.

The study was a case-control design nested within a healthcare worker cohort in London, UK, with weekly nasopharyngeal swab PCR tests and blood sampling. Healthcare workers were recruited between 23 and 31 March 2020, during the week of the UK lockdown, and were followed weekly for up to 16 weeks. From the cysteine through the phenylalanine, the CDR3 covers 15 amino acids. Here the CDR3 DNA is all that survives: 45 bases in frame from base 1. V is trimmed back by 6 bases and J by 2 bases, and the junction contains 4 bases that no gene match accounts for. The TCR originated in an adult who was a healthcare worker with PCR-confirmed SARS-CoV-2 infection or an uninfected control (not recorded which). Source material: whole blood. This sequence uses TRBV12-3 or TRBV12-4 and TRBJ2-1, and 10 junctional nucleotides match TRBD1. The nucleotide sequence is TGTGCCAGCAGACCCGGGACAGGGGCCTACAATGAGCAGTTCTTC. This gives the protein CASRPGTGAYNEQFF.